By share, the clone carrying this T cell receptor delta chain counts as medium-sized (0.01 to 0.1%). Its antigen is unidentified. Other DNA sequences in the same sample also yield this CDR3. The CDR3 sequence is 15 residues long. CDR1 and CDR2 (germline): TSWWSYY, QGS. The V gene lost 8 bases and the J gene lost 6 bases, with 22 bases spanning the gap. The sample originates from a study of Vδ1+ human thymocytes. The template was reverse-transcribed extracted RNA. CDR3 amplicons came from multiplex PCR with pooled V-gene forward and constant-region reverse primers. TCRdb re-called the multiplex PCR reads through CATT. The data contain about 25,000 delta-chain clones, approximately 32% of them singletons. Study results and caveats: Thymic TRG and TRD repertoires appeared highly polyclonal.

The chain recombines TRDV1 with TRDJ1; tentative D call: TRDD2 (6 bases). The clonotype comes from a boy in the first two years of life who had congenital heart surgery. The material sequenced was Vdelta1+ gamma-delta thymocytes from the thymus. Documented subset: FACS-sorted CD3+ TCRalphabeta- TCRVdelta1+ TCRVdelta2- thymocytes. CDR3 sequence (DNA): TGTGCTCTTTGCTGGCTTCCTGCAGAACCTCATAAACTCATCTTT. Translating it yields CALCWLPAEPHKLIF.